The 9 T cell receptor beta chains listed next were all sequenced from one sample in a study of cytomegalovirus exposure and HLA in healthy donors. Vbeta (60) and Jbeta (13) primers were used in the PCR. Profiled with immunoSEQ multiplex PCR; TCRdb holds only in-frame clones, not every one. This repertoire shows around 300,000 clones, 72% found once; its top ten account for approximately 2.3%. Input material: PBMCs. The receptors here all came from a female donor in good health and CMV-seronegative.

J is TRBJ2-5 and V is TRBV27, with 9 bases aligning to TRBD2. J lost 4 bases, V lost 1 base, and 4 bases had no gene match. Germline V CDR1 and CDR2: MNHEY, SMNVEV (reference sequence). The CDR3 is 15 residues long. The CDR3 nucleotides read TGTGCCAGCAGTTTATTGGCGGGAGGGCCAGAGACCCAGTACTTC. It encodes CASSLLAGGPETQYF.

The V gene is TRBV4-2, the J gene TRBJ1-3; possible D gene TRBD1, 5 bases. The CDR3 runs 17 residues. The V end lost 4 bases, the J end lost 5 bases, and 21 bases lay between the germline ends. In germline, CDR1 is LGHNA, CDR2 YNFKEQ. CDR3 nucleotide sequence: TGTGCCAGCAGCCCCCCTCCGGGGGAATCCTACCGAAACACCATATATTTT. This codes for CASSPPPGESYRNTIYF.

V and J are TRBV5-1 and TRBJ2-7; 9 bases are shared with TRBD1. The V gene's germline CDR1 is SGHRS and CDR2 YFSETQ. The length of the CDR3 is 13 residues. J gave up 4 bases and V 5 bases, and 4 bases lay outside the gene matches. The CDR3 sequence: CASSGQGLYEQYF. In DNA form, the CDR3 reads TGCGCCAGCAGTGGACAGGGGCTGTACGAGCAGTACTTC.

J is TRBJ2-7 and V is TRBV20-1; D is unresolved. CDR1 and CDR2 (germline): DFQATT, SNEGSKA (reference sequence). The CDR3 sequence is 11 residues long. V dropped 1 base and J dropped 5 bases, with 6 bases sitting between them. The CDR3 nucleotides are TGCAGTGCTAGAGGCGGTAACGAGCAGTACTTC. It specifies CSARGGNEQYF.

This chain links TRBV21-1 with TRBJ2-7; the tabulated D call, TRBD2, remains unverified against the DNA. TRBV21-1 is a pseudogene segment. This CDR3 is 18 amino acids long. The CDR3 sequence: CASSKEASGINKPYEQYF. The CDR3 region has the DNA TGTGCCAGCAGCAAAGAGGCTAGCGGGATAAACAAACCCTACGAGCAGTACTTC.

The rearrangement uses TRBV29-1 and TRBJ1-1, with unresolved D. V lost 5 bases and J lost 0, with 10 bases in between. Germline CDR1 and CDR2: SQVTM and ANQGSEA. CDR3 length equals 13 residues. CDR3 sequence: CSVTRVMNTEAFF. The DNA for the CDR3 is TGCAGCGTTACCCGGGTAATGAACACTGAAGCTTTCTTT.

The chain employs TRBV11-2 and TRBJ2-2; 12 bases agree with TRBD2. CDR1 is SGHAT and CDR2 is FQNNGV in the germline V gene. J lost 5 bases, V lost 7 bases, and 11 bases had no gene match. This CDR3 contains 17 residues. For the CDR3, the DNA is TGTGCCAGCACGTCTAGCGGGAGGGCCGCTGGAACCGGGGAGCTGTTTTTT. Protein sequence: CASTSSGRAAGTGELFF.

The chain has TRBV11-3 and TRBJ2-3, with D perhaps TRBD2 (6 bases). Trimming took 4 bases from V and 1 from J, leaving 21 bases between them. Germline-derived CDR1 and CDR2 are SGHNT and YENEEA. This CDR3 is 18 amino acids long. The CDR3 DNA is TGTGCCAGCAGCTCCCCCGTGTCCGGTAGCGGACGCACAGATACGCAGTATTTT. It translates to CASSSPVSGSGRTDTQYF.

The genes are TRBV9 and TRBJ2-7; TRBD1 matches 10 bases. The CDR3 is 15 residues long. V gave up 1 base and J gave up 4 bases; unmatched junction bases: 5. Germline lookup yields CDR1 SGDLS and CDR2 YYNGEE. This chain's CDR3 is CASSVRDRGFYEQYF. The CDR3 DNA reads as TGTGCCAGCAGCGTACGGGACAGGGGTTTTTACGAGCAGTACTTC.